This paragraph reports one T cell receptor (beta chain). This clone came up once. Its antigen is currently not known. One base away there is no much larger clone; base qualities are not given. The library was made by the immunoSEQ multiplex PCR assay. For the multiplex PCR, a mixture combining 60 forward primers for TCR Vbeta segments and 13 reverse primers for TCR Jbeta segments was used. The CDR3 region of rearranged TCR beta genes was amplified from genomic DNA by a multiplex PCR assay. On the Illumina HiSeq System, the amplified TCR beta libraries were sequenced as 87-base-pair reads. Processing in the source paper ran as follows. In a later analysis, some 80 million unique TCR beta chains were counted across the approximately 640 repertoires, and roughly 11 million of these chains were shared by at least two donors. A nearest-neighbor algorithm error-corrected the raw reads and collapsed the reads into unique sequences, merging closely related sequences to remove PCR and sequencing errors. CDR3 sequences were aligned to IMGT reference sequences to assign V, D and J gene segments. For a sequence to be retained, a match of at least six nucleotides to both a V gene segment and a J gene segment was required. Rearrangements were called productive when the CDR3 lacked stop codons and stayed in frame with V and J; all others were non-productive. Following IMGT convention, CDR3 was defined as the stretch from the second conserved V-encoded cysteine to the conserved J-encoded phenylalanine. The earlier analysis of some 600 of the donors excluded sequences that lacked an unambiguous match to a single V gene segment. An earlier analysis of several hundred of the donors called V segments functional above 56.7% productive rearrangements and segregating when the between-donor standard deviation exceeded 5%. A statistical classification framework was developed to diagnose cytomegalovirus status using the catalog of TCR beta chain sequences. V and J gene assignment, in a later analysis, came from comparing TCR nucleotide sequences with IMGT/GENE-DB human TR gene sequences. The TCRdist pipeline was used in a later analysis to assign CDR3 sequences and most-parsimonious VDJ recombination scenarios. In a later analysis, each TCR beta chain was defined by its CDR3 amino acid sequence together with its V-gene family, and reads lacking a unique V-gene family were excluded. To address suspected cross-contamination and a sequencing artifact, a later analysis removed 550 to 750 highly shared, low-generation-probability nucleotide sequences. In a later analysis, a clonal expansion index was calculated for each public chain from normalized within-repertoire ranks of inferred template counts. A later analysis computed generation probabilities with a VDJ recombination model fitted to out-of-frame rearrangements, and checked the results against IGoR. A later analysis scored TCR-TCR, TCR-HLA and TCR-CMV co-occurrence with hypergeometric tests, applying a repertoire-size bias correction to TCR pairs. A later analysis estimated false discovery rates by permuting HLA or CMV assignments 20 times. In a later analysis, co-occurring TCRs were grouped using DBSCAN, and TCRdist sequence similarity was added for clustering within HLA-allele-positive subsets. Repertoires with fewer than 30,000 or more than 120,000 public chains, plus five repertoires with anomalous nucleotide sharing, were excluded from co-occurrence clustering. The table was pulled from immuneACCESS by TCRdb, which kept in-frame rearrangements only. Such tables lose some clones; where checked, under half of the loss comes from unresolved V genes, and the rest has no known cause. The D gene and trimming were derived from the DNA, and the V and J assignments and clone size from that table. Here the sample has around 210,000 clones; about three quarters occur a single time. The leading ten clones occupy roughly 0.45% of the sample.

V lost 0 bases and J lost 7 bases; the stretch between them is 22 bases long. The CDR3 has 17 amino acids, counting the end cysteine and phenylalanine. Just the 51-base CDR3 DNA is kept, in frame starting at base 1. CDR1 and CDR2 are read off the germline V gene as SGHRS and YFSETQ. This sample was included in a study of cytomegalovirus exposure and HLA in healthy donors (dated by TCRdb to 2015 to 2018). Concerning the study at large: According to an earlier analysis of several hundred of the donors, about 179 million T cells yielded 117 million unique TCR beta sequences and 250 to 350 Gb of sequence data. An early release that covered roughly 600 HLA-typed donors contained approximately 290 gigabases of sequencing data and tens of millions of unique TCR sequences. Of the 300 to 500 genotyped donors, approximately 80% were placed in the genetic ancestry cluster associated with self-reported Caucasian donors. The aim of the study was to test whether cataloging public T cell receptors could identify signatures of past pathogen exposure. Using immunosequencing, the study profiled T cell repertoires from 640 or so subjects and related those repertoires to cytomegalovirus serostatus. Along with the approximately 620-subject first cohort, a separate validation cohort of over 90 different subjects was used. To predict cytomegalovirus infection status, the study brought together high-throughput TCR immunosequencing, statistical association of individual TCRs with disease status, and machine learning. In a later analysis, previously published TCR beta repertoires from 666 donors were re-analyzed and high-resolution HLA genotyping was added so that TCR occurrence patterns could be studied. The later analysis used no new phenotypic data to find candidate immune exposures, relying instead on TCR beta sequences and their occurrence across donors. In an earlier analysis of roughly 580 of the donors, high-throughput TCR beta sequencing was used to judge whether each TCR beta V gene segment behaved as functional or pseudogenic. Alongside the repertoire data, information on donor age, sex, ethnicity and CMV serostatus was compiled. Genome-wide SNP genotypes for about three fifths of the roughly 670 donors were used in a later genetic analysis, which treated that subset as a discovery cohort. Every discovery cohort repertoire had been produced on one sequencing platform. HLA typing included class I and class II loci at four-digit resolution. Typing coverage differed by locus: A, B, C, DRB1 and DQB1 were typed in about 620-640 donors, DQA1 in about 560, DPA1 in 606, and DPB1 in approximately 450. Four or five DR-DQ haplotypes were handled as single units for association and clustering because linkage in the cohort was strong. Among roughly 400 genotyped donors of the cohort, an average of around 250,000 unique TCR beta nucleotide sequences was sequenced per donor, of which about 18% were non-productive. Overall study outcomes, separate from this receptor: A later analysis found that TCR association rates varied across HLA loci, with DRB1 alleles showing the most associated TCRs and HLA-C alleles the fewest. In a later analysis, HLA-associated TCR beta chains showed more clonal expansion and lower generation probabilities than non-associated chains that were equally common. The cohort was sequenced for TCR beta chains only, and without alpha or paired-chain data the features that could be detected were limited. Specific HLA alleles were associated with 16,951 TCR beta sequences at a false discovery rate of 0.05 in a later analysis. For the cohort, immune exposure information was limited to CMV serostatus. When HLA alleles, especially DR and DQ, strongly co-occurred, attributing TCR associations to individual alleles was difficult. In a later genetic analysis, a missense DCLRE1C variant was associated with V-gene and J-gene trimming of TCR beta chains, and the association was replicated in an independent cohort. A total of some 180 TCR beta chains were listed by the study as associated with cytomegalovirus. In vitro tests confirmed that three of the cytomegalovirus-associated TCR beta chains recognize cytomegalovirus antigens. A cluster of highly shared sequence variants was judged likely to represent a technical artifact of the sequencing pipeline. Presence/absence analyses assumed roughly uniform sequencing depth across donors, an assumption that may not hold. Some IMGT-functional V segments, including TRBV6-2 and TRBV6-3, could not be distinguished by the 87-base-pair reads and were therefore excluded. Most CMV-associated TCR beta chains appeared to be HLA-restricted in a later analysis, and the HLA associations seemed to be driven largely by CMV exposure. The authors suggested that the approach could potentially be extended to other disease states and immunological phenotypes. Correlated functional status among segregating V segments might be attributable to linkage disequilibrium, but an unknown experimental factor could not be ruled out. In a later analysis, several top co-occurrence clusters were reported to appear linked to parvovirus B19, influenza, CMV and Epstein-Barr virus. Because counts were too low, about 18 rarely observed V segments, including chromosome 9 orphons, were excluded from the earlier analysis of around 640 of the donors. The classifier was reported to diagnose cytomegalovirus status with high specificity and sensitivity in both the original and validation cohorts. In a later genetic analysis, fewer N-insertions in productive TCRs were reported among donors in an Asian-associated ancestry cluster than the roughly 700-donor mean. Most TCR sequences were seen in very few donors, while some public TCRs were found in many individuals. A further reported finding was that TCR beta sequences accurately predicted the HLA-A and HLA-B alleles for most subjects in the first cohort. In an earlier analysis of approximately 590 of the donors, most TCR beta V segments appeared in productive rearrangements about 87% or about 30% of the time, broadly matching IMGT annotations. Because some donors lacked HLA typing at each locus, the association tests relied only on the typed subset.

In total, roughly 670 healthy bone marrow donors made up the cohort. All cohort members were sampled while nominally healthy, although unrecorded immune exposures were likely present. The donor tested CMV seronegative, placing the donor among the 352 seronegative members of the cohort. A peripheral blood sample was provided by each donor, and peripheral blood mononuclear cells were used for TCR beta sequencing. Genomic DNA extraction from the blood cell samples was performed with the Qiagen DNeasy Blood Extraction Kit. Material for sequencing was PBMCs. The chain is made from TRBV5-1 and TRBJ1-1, and the D gene may be TRBD1, 6 bases matching. The sequence was obtained from a boy aged 5-17 years in good health and CMV-seronegative. The CDR3 in this case is CASSLEARGAVVDEAFF. The DNA reads TGCGCCAGCAGCTTGGAGGCCCGGGGGGCTGTGGTGGATGAAGCTTTCTTT.